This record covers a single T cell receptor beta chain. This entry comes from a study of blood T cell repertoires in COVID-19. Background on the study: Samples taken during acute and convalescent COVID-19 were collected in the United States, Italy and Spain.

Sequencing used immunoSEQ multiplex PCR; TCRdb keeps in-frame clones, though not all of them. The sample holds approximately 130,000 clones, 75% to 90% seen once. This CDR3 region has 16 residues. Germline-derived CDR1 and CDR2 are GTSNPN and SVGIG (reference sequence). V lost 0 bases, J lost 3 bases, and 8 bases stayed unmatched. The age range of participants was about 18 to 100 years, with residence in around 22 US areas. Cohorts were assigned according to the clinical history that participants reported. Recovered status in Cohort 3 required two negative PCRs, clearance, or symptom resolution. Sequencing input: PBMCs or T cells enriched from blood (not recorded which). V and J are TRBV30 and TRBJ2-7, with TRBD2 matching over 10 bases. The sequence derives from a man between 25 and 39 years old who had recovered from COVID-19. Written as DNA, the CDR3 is TGTGCCTGGAGTGTAGGTCGGACTAGCGGATACTACGAGCAGTACTTC. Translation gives CAWSVGRTSGYYEQYF.